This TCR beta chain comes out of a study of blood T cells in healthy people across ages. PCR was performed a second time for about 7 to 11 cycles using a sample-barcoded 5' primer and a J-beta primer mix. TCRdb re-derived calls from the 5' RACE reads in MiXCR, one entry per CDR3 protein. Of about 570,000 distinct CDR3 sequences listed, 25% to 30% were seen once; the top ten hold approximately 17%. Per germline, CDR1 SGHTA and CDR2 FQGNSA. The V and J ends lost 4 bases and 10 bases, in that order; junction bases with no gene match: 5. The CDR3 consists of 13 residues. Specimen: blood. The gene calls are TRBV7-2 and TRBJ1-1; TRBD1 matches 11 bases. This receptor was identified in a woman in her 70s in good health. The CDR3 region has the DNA TGTGCCAGCAGCTGGACAGGGGGCATCGGAGCTTTCTTT. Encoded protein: CASSWTGGIGAFF.